This T cell receptor beta chain came from a study of blood T cell repertoires in COVID-19. In the original analysis: It was from reference gene primer amplification that nucleated cell counts were estimated. Method: immunoSEQ multiplex PCR; TCRdb's copy keeps in-frame clones and lacks some. V, J and clone size are those of that table, while D and trimming were read from the DNA. The repertoire holds 430,000 or so clones, roughly 90% seen once, with around 1.9% in the top ten. This CDR3 is 14 amino acids long. Germline V lookup: CDR1 LNHDA, CDR2 SQIVND (reference sequence). V lost 2 bases and J 2 bases, leaving 8 bases between the germline ends.

This sequence joins TRBV19 and TRBJ2-3, with unresolved D. The material sequenced was PBMCs or T cells enriched from blood (not recorded which). The TCR was taken from a middle-aged woman who had recovered from COVID-19. CDR3 amino acids: CASSITPSTDTQYF. CDR3 in DNA: TGTGCCAGTAGTATAACACCCTCCACAGATACGCAGTATTTT.